A single sample is the source of the 6 T cell receptor beta chains below, sequenced in a study of T cells in Graves' hyperthyroidism and ophthalmopathy. TCR beta CDR3 regions were amplified from RNA transcripts. An initial round of RT-PCR targeting the TCR CDR3 relied on the HTBI primer set. TCRdb called the multiplex PCR reads again in MiXCR, with one record for every CDR3 protein. The table records approximately 610,000 distinct CDR3 sequences, roughly 14% of them present only once. Sequencing was performed on blood. These receptors all stem from a woman aged 40 to 50 with Graves' ophthalmopathy.

This clonotype has only a few counts. The chain employs TRBV18 and TRBJ1-2; 7 bases line up with TRBD1. V was pared by 5 bases and J by 8 bases, with 8 bases of the junction left unmatched. The CDR3 spans 13 residues. CDR1 KGHSH and CDR2 LQKENI come from the germline V gene. The CDR3 is CASSSDRAWGYTF. In DNA, the CDR3 is TGTGCCAGCTCATCAGACAGGGCGTGGGGCTACACCTTC.

The V gene is TRBV12-5, the J gene TRBJ1-1; a possible D gene is TRBD1 (5 bases). The CDR3 runs to 14 residues. V was clipped by 2 bases and J by 1 base, with 8 bases between them. From germline, CDR1 is LGHNT and CDR2 FRNRAP. The CDR3 reads CASGLWGSNTEAFF. CDR3 DNA: TGTGCTAGTGGTTTGTGGGGGTCGAACACTGAAGCTTTCTTT. Using reference TRBV12-5 and TRBJ1-1 for the parts outside the CDR3, the full variable domain is DARVTQTPRHKVTEMGQEVTMRCQPILGHNTVFWYRQTMMQGLELLAYFRNRAPLDDSGMPKDRFSAEMPDATLATLKIQPSEPRDSAVYFCASGLWGSNTEAFFGQGTRLTVV.

At least ten counts were recorded for this clonotype. This chain connects TRBV5-1 to TRBJ1-1; D is unclear. CDR1 and CDR2 from the germline V gene are SGHRS and YFSETQ. V was pared by 1 base and J by 7 bases, with 17 bases between. The CDR3 spans 15 residues. Here the CDR3 reads CASSLRERLDGEAFF. The DNA for the CDR3 is TGCGCCAGCAGCTTGCGTGAACGACTGGACGGTGAAGCTTTCTTT.

In this sample, this clonotype turned up a few times. The V gene is TRBV6-2 or TRBV6-3, the J gene TRBJ1-6; 7 nucleotides agree with TRBD1. CDR3 size: 14 residues. Looked up from germline, CDR1 is MNHEY and CDR2 is SVGEGT. The junction had 5 bases not matched to a gene; V was cut back by 8 bases and J by 4 bases. CDR3 protein: CASYRGDYNSPLHF. Here the CDR3 DNA reads TGTGCCAGCTACAGGGGCGATTATAATTCACCCCTCCACTTT.

This clonotype was counted only a few times. The chain links TRBV11-3 to TRBJ2-2; D gene ambiguous. The length of the CDR3 is 12 residues. Trimming pared 5 bases from V and 8 bases from J, leaving 9 bases between. Looked up from germline, CDR1 is SGHNT and CDR2 is YENEEA. The chain's CDR3 is CASSPGEGELFF. As DNA, the CDR3 is TGTGCCAGCAGCCCCGGCGAAGGGGAGCTGTTTTTT. The full variable domain, completed using reference TRBV11-3 and TRBJ2-2, is EAGVVQSPRYKIIEKKQPVAFWCNPISGHNTLYWYLQNLGQGPELLIRYENEEAVDDSQLPKDRFSAERLKGVDSTLKIQPAELGDSAVYLCASSPGEGELFFGEGSRLTVL.

This clonotype occurred many times. This chain uses TRBV6-1 with TRBJ1-2; the D gene is possibly TRBD1 (5 bases). V gave up 4 bases and J gave up 8 bases, with 8 bases separating them. Germline values: CDR1 MNHNS, CDR2 SASEGT. The CDR3 length is 11 residues. The CDR3 loop reads CASSGGGGYTF. As DNA, the CDR3 is TGTGCCAGCAGTGGGGGGGGGGGCTACACCTTC.